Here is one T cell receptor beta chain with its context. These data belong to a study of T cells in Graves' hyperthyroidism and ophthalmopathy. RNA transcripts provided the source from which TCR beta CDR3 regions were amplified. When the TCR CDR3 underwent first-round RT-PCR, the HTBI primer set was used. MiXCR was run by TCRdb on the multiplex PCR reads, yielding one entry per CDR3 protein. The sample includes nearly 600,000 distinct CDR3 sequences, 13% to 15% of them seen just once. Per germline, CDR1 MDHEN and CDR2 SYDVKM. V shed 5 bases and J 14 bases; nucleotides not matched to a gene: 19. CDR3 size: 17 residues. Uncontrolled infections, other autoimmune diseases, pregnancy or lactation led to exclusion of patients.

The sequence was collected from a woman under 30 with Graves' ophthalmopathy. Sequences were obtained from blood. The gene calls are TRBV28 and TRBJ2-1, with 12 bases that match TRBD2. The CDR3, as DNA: TGTGCCAGCAGTGAGGGCAGGCTTCGACTAGCGGGAGAATTTGAGTTCTTC. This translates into CASSEGRLRLAGEFEFF.